This is a list of T cell receptor beta chains from one sample in a study of cytomegalovirus exposure and HLA in healthy donors. Assay used: immunoSEQ multiplex PCR; TCRdb lists only in-frame clones, some missing. The listing records some 70,000 clones. The sequenced material came from PBMCs. The origin of the receptors is a man aged 40-50 years in good health and CMV-seronegative. The CDR3 runs from the conserved cysteine through the conserved F or W. The D gene is left open where the match is weak.

V gene: TRBV7-3; D gene: TRBD1; J gene: TRBJ2-7; CDR3 DNA: TGTGCCAGCAGCTTGGCGACAGGGCCCTACGAGCAGTACTTC; CDR3 protein: CASSLATGPYEQYF
V gene: TRBV19; D gene: -; J gene: TRBJ2-2; CDR3 DNA: TGTGCCAGTAGTATAGATGGGCTGAACACCGGGGAGCTGTTTTTT; CDR3 protein: CASSIDGLNTGELFF
V gene: TRBV11-2; D gene: -; J gene: TRBJ1-4; CDR3 DNA: TGTGCCAGCAGCCTTGCAGGGAATGAAAAACTGTTTTTT; CDR3 protein: CASSLAGNEKLFF
V gene: TRBV15; D gene: -; J gene: TRBJ2-2; CDR3 DNA: TGTGCCACCAGCAGAGCGGTCGGGGAGCTGTTTTTT; CDR3 protein: CATSRAVGELFF
V gene: TRBV19; D gene: TRBD1; J gene: TRBJ1-5; CDR3 DNA: TGTGCCAGTAGTCTAGACAGGGCACAGGGCAATCAGCCCCAGCATTTT; CDR3 protein: CASSLDRAQGNQPQHF
V gene: TRBV6-1; D gene: TRBD1; J gene: TRBJ2-7; CDR3 DNA: TGTGCCAGCAGTGCGACAGGGTCCCGTGATTACGAGCAGTACTTC; CDR3 protein: CASSATGSRDYEQYF
V gene: TRBV30; D gene: -; J gene: TRBJ1-2; CDR3 DNA: TGTGCCTGGAGTGACCCGACACGCAACTATGGCTACACCTTC; CDR3 protein: CAWSDPTRNYGYTF
V gene: TRBV28; D gene: TRBD1; J gene: TRBJ2-5; CDR3 DNA: TGTGCCAGCAACCGGGACAGGGTGTACCAAGAGACCCAGTACTTC; CDR3 protein: CASNRDRVYQETQYF
V gene: TRBV5-1; D gene: -; J gene: TRBJ1-5; CDR3 DNA: TGCGCCAGCAGCTTTGAAGTAGTGGTCAATCAGCCCCAGCATTTT; CDR3 protein: CASSFEVVVNQPQHF
V gene: TRBV6-1; D gene: TRBD2; J gene: TRBJ2-7; CDR3 DNA: TGTGCCAGCAGTGAACTGCGGGGGAGCTCCTACGAGCAGTACTTC; CDR3 protein: CASSELRGSSYEQYF
V gene: TRBV11-2; D gene: -; J gene: TRBJ2-7; CDR3 DNA: TGTGCCAGCAGCTTAGCACAGGTCAACTCCTACGAGCAGTACTTC; CDR3 protein: CASSLAQVNSYEQYF
V gene: TRBV6-6; D gene: -; J gene: TRBJ1-5; CDR3 DNA: TGTGCCAGCAGTCACTCCCAGAATACAGGGCCCCAGCATTTT; CDR3 protein: CASSHSQNTGPQHF
V gene: TRBV19; D gene: -; J gene: TRBJ1-2; CDR3 DNA: TGTGCCAGTAGTATCCCCGAGTCAGGGTTCTATGGCTACACCTTC; CDR3 protein: CASSIPESGFYGYTF
V gene: TRBV5-1; D gene: TRBD1; J gene: TRBJ2-5; CDR3 DNA: TGCGCCAGCAGCCTACAGGGACAGCAAGAGACCCAGTACTTC; CDR3 protein: CASSLQGQQETQYF
V gene: TRBV6-5; D gene: -; J gene: TRBJ1-1; CDR3 DNA: TGTGCCAGCAGCGCTAAGAGGAACACTGAAGCTTTCTTT; CDR3 protein: CASSAKRNTEAFF
V gene: TRBV2; D gene: -; J gene: TRBJ1-2; CDR3 DNA: TGTGCCAGCAGTGTTTCAGGGGATGGCTACACCTTC; CDR3 protein: CASSVSGDGYTF
V gene: TRBV30; D gene: -; J gene: TRBJ1-2; CDR3 DNA: TGTGCCTGGAGTGTCCGGGGGAGCGGGGGCTACACCTTC; CDR3 protein: CAWSVRGSGGYTF
V gene: TRBV4-2; D gene: TRBD2; J gene: TRBJ2-3; CDR3 DNA: TGTGCCAGCAGCCAAGTGGCTAGCGGGATATCTAGCACAGATACGCAGTATTTT; CDR3 protein: CASSQVASGISSTDTQYF
V gene: TRBV9; D gene: -; J gene: TRBJ2-7; CDR3 DNA: TGTGCCAGCAGCGTCGCACTCCCGGGGGACGAGCAGTACTTC; CDR3 protein: CASSVALPGDEQYF
V gene: TRBV29-1; D gene: TRBD2; J gene: TRBJ2-3; CDR3 DNA: TGCAGCGTTGAGCGGGGGGCCACCTTCACAGATACGCAGTATTTT; CDR3 protein: CSVERGATFTDTQYF
V gene: TRBV29-1; D gene: TRBD1; J gene: TRBJ1-2; CDR3 DNA: TGCAGCGTTGCCGGGACAGACGTGGGCTACACCTTC; CDR3 protein: CSVAGTDVGYTF
V gene: TRBV6-1; D gene: TRBD1; J gene: TRBJ1-3; CDR3 DNA: TGTGCCAGCAGTGTCGCGGACAGGTTATTCTCTGGAAACACCATATATTTT; CDR3 protein: CASSVADRLFSGNTIYF
V gene: TRBV12-5; D gene: -; J gene: TRBJ1-6; CDR3 DNA: TGTGCTAGTGGTCCAGGGACGGCCGGGAGAGGGTCACCCCTCCACTTT; CDR3 protein: CASGPGTAGRGSPLHF
V gene: TRBV4-1; D gene: -; J gene: TRBJ2-7; CDR3 DNA: TGCGCCAGCAGCCCTTGGACACCCGGGAGCGAGCAGTACTTC; CDR3 protein: CASSPWTPGSEQYF
V gene: TRBV7-9; D gene: -; J gene: TRBJ1-6; CDR3 DNA: TGTGCCAGCAGCTTAGTCCAGGGCAGGGGTAATTCACCCCTCCACTTT; CDR3 protein: CASSLVQGRGNSPLHF
V gene: TRBV6-6; D gene: TRBD1; J gene: TRBJ2-7; CDR3 DNA: TGTGCCAGCTGGACAGGTGGCACCTACGAGCAGTACTTC; CDR3 protein: CASWTGGTYEQYF
V gene: TRBV7-9; D gene: TRBD2; J gene: TRBJ2-5; CDR3 DNA: TGTGCCAGCAACACAGCGGGGGGGCCTGGAGAGACCCAGTACTTC; CDR3 protein: CASNTAGGPGETQYF
V gene: TRBV25-1; D gene: -; J gene: TRBJ1-1; CDR3 DNA: TGTGCTAGCAGTGAAGGGCTTCTTGGGAGCACTGAAGCTTTCTTT; CDR3 protein: CASSEGLLGSTEAFF
V gene: TRBV18; D gene: TRBD1; J gene: TRBJ1-2; CDR3 DNA: TGTGCCAGCTCACCCCGGGACAGACCTAACTATGGCTACACCTTC; CDR3 protein: CASSPRDRPNYGYTF
V gene: TRBV7-9; D gene: -; J gene: TRBJ1-1; CDR3 DNA: TGTGCCAGCAGCTTAGCGGGGACAAGGAACACTGAAGCTTTCTTT; CDR3 protein: CASSLAGTRNTEAFF
V gene: TRBV6-5; D gene: TRBD1; J gene: TRBJ2-7; CDR3 DNA: TGTGCCAGCAGTTACCGTGACAGGGGGTCCTACGAGCAGTACTTC; CDR3 protein: CASSYRDRGSYEQYF
V gene: TRBV6-5; D gene: -; J gene: TRBJ1-2; CDR3 DNA: TGTGCCAGCAGTTACGGAGCTAACTATGGCTACACCTTC; CDR3 protein: CASSYGANYGYTF
V gene: TRBV28; D gene: -; J gene: TRBJ1-3; CDR3 DNA: TGTGCCAGCAGTCCAATAGATACCGGAAACACCATATATTTT; CDR3 protein: CASSPIDTGNTIYF
V gene: TRBV9; D gene: TRBD1; J gene: TRBJ2-7; CDR3 DNA: TGTGCCAGCAGCGCTTCCCGGACAGGGACCTACGAGCAGTACTTC; CDR3 protein: CASSASRTGTYEQYF
V gene: TRBV27; D gene: TRBD2; J gene: TRBJ2-2; CDR3 DNA: TGTGCCAGCACCCTAAGGAGGTGGGCGGGGGGTCAAAACACCGGGGAGCTGTTTTTT; CDR3 protein: CASTLRRWAGGQNTGELFF
V gene: TRBV28; D gene: -; J gene: TRBJ1-1; CDR3 DNA: TGTGCCAGCAGTTCACAGGGAGCTCACACTGAAGCTTTCTTT; CDR3 protein: CASSSQGAHTEAFF
V gene: TRBV4-2; D gene: -; J gene: TRBJ2-3; CDR3 DNA: TGTGCCAGCAGCCAAGAAGGTCAGGAAGCAGATACGCAGTATTTT; CDR3 protein: CASSQEGQEADTQYF
V gene: TRBV18; D gene: -; J gene: TRBJ2-1; CDR3 DNA: TGTGCCAGCTCACCACCGGGCAGGGGCGATGAGCAGTTCTTC; CDR3 protein: CASSPPGRGDEQFF
V gene: TRBV6-1; D gene: TRBD1; J gene: TRBJ2-5; CDR3 DNA: TGTGCCAGCAGTGAAAGGGGACCGGGACAGGGGCCGGGGACCCAGTACTTC; CDR3 protein: CASSERGPGQGPGTQYF
V gene: TRBV21-1; D gene: -; J gene: TRBJ1-2; CDR3 DNA: TGTGCCAGCAGCAAGGAGCTAAACTATGGCTACACCTTC; CDR3 protein: CASSKELNYGYTF
V gene: TRBV28; D gene: -; J gene: TRBJ1-5; CDR3 DNA: TGTGCCAGCAGACACAGACAGACGAGCAATCAGCCCCAGCATTTT; CDR3 protein: CASRHRQTSNQPQHF
V gene: TRBV19; D gene: TRBD1; J gene: TRBJ2-7; CDR3 DNA: TGTGCCAGTAAGATGGGACAGGGGTCCCTCGAGCAGTACTTC; CDR3 protein: CASKMGQGSLEQYF
V gene: TRBV5-1; D gene: -; J gene: TRBJ1-1; CDR3 DNA: TGCGCCAGCAGCATGGGCCCCGGGGGGGCTTTCTTT; CDR3 protein: CASSMGPGGAFF
V gene: TRBV6-1; D gene: TRBD1; J gene: TRBJ2-1; CDR3 DNA: TGTGCCAGCAGTGATGGTGGGACAGTATACAATGAGCAGTTCTTC; CDR3 protein: CASSDGGTVYNEQFF
V gene: TRBV5-1; D gene: TRBD1; J gene: TRBJ1-2; CDR3 DNA: TGCGCCAGCAGCCCGGGACAGGAGTATGGCTACACCTTC; CDR3 protein: CASSPGQEYGYTF
V gene: TRBV5-1; D gene: -; J gene: TRBJ1-5; CDR3 DNA: TGCGCCAGCAGCTTGGCCGGGTCAGGGGAGAATCAGCCCCAGCATTTT; CDR3 protein: CASSLAGSGENQPQHF
V gene: TRBV6-5; D gene: TRBD1; J gene: TRBJ2-7; CDR3 DNA: TGTGCCAGCAGCCGACCGGGACAGCTTTACGAGCAGTACTTC; CDR3 protein: CASSRPGQLYEQYF
V gene: TRBV7-2; D gene: -; J gene: TRBJ2-1; CDR3 DNA: TGTGCCAGCAGCTTAAGGGGGACCAATGAGCAGTTCTTC; CDR3 protein: CASSLRGTNEQFF
V gene: TRBV4-1; D gene: -; J gene: TRBJ1-1; CDR3 DNA: TGCGCCAGCAGCCAAGATGGAGGGAGCACTGAAGCTTTCTTT; CDR3 protein: CASSQDGGSTEAFF
V gene: TRBV6-1; D gene: -; J gene: TRBJ1-1; CDR3 DNA: TGTGCCAGCAAAAGAAAGACGGGGAACACTGAAGCTTTCTTT; CDR3 protein: CASKRKTGNTEAFF